These 16 T cell receptor beta chains originate from one sample sequenced in a study of radiotherapy plus CTLA-4 blockade in lung cancer. Assay used: immunoSEQ multiplex PCR; TCRdb lists only in-frame clones, some missing. Among 50,000 to 65,000 clones listed, about three quarters were seen once. The starting material was peripheral blood, obtained from a patient treated with radiotherapy plus ipilimumab. The source of these receptors is a human donor with non-small cell lung cancer whose response to radiotherapy plus ipilimumab could not be evaluated.

This chain uses TRBV15 with TRBJ2-7, with TRBD1 as a possible D gene (6 bases). V shed 4 bases and J shed 1 base, with 11 bases lying between them. Per the germline V gene, CDR1 is LNHNV and CDR2 is YYDKDF (reference sequence). This CDR3 has 14 amino acids. CDR3 sequence reads: CATSKGQQSYEQYF. DNA for the CDR3: TGTGCCACCAGCAAAGGACAGCAGTCCTACGAGCAGTACTTC.

This clone was counted between two and nine times. This sequence joins TRBV7-9 and TRBJ2-2; possible D gene TRBD2, 6 bases. V shed 5 bases and J shed 4 bases, with 14 bases lying between them. CDR3 size: 15 residues. Germline V gene sequence: CDR1 SEHNR, CDR2 FQNEAQ (reference sequence). CDR3 in amino acids: CASSPWGEFTGELFF. CDR3 nucleotides: TGTGCCAGCAGCCCGTGGGGGGAGTTCACCGGGGAGCTGTTTTTT.

This chain uses TRBV7-9 with TRBJ1-1; D might be TRBD1 (5 bases). Germline assignment: CDR1 SEHNR and CDR2 FQNEAQ (reference sequence). CDR3 size: 14 residues. V shed 5 bases and J shed 3 bases, with 13 bases lying between them. The CDR3 loop reads CASSPPWGDTEAFF. CDR3 DNA: TGTGCCAGCAGCCCCCCCTGGGGGGACACTGAAGCTTTCTTT.

The rearrangement links TRBV2 to TRBJ2-7; a possible D gene is TRBD1 (7 bases). CDR3 size: 13 residues. Germline V CDR1 and CDR2: SNHLY, FYNNEI. Between the trimmed V and J ends, which lost 7 bases and 5 bases, there was a span of 15 bases. DNA of the CDR3: TGTGCCAGCATGCGGGACAGCCCCCACGAGCAGTACTTC. It encodes CASMRDSPHEQYF.

This clone appeared a single time. The chain recombines TRBV6-1 with TRBJ2-7, with D unresolved. Germline CDR1 MNHNS, CDR2 SASEGT. V was cut by 7 bases and J by 0 bases, with 16 bases left in between. The CDR3 is 15 residues long. CDR3: CASIIADFSSYEQYF. In nucleotides, the CDR3 is TGTGCCAGCATAATCGCCGACTTTAGCTCCTACGAGCAGTACTTC.

V is TRBV2 and J is TRBJ2-3; D possibly corresponds to TRBD1 (6 bases). Looked up from germline, CDR1 is SNHLY and CDR2 is FYNNEI. V lost 4 bases to trimming and J lost 7 bases, with 15 bases between them. CDR3 length: 14 amino acids. The CDR3 is CASSATGTPHTQYF. CDR3 sequence (DNA): TGTGCCAGCAGTGCTACTGGGACACCACATACGCAGTATTTT.

The chain links TRBV6-4 to TRBJ1-1; D may be TRBD1 (5 bases). CDR3 length: 13 residues. Germline CDR1 reads MRHNA; CDR2 reads SNTAGT. With 3 bases removed from V and 2 bases from J, the gap between germline ends came to 7 bases. CDR3 in DNA: TGTGCCAGCAGTGAAACAGGAAACACTGAAGCTTTCTTT. This sequence encodes CASSETGNTEAFF.

The V call is TRBV7-3, the J call TRBJ2-2, with 7 bases aligning to TRBD2. V trimming: 5 bases; J trimming: 4 bases; junction bases outside the gene matches: 10. In germline, CDR1 is SGHTA, CDR2 FQGTGA. The CDR3 consists of 16 residues. CDR3: CASSPTGAGITGELFF. As DNA, the CDR3 is TGTGCCAGCAGCCCCACGGGAGCGGGGATCACCGGGGAGCTGTTTTTT. Using reference TRBV7-3 and TRBJ2-2 for the parts outside the CDR3, the full variable domain is GAGVSQTPSNKVTEKGKYVELRCDPISGHTALYWYRQSLGQGPEFLIYFQGTGAADDSGLPNDRFFAVRPEGSVSTLKIQRTERGDSAVYLCASSPTGAGITGELFFGEGSRLTVL.

The chain has TRBV27 and TRBJ2-7; 7 bases map to TRBD2. In germline, CDR1 is MNHEY, CDR2 SMNVEV (reference sequence). This CDR3 has 13 amino acids. Losses at the gene ends were 6 bases for V and 1 base for J; bases not matched to a gene: 3. This CDR3 reads CASSLGLSYEQYF. The CDR3 bases are TGTGCCAGCAGCCTGGGACTATCCTACGAGCAGTACTTC.

The chain combines TRBV7-2 with TRBJ1-1, with D maybe TRBD1 (6 bases). Germline loops: CDR1 SGHTA, CDR2 FQGNSA. The V end lost 5 bases, the J end lost 11 bases, and 18 bases lay between the germline ends. The CDR3 is 13 amino acids. In DNA form, the CDR3 reads TGTGCCAGCAGCGCGACAGGTGGACGTGGCGCTTTCTTT. Translated: CASSATGGRGAFF.

The V gene is TRBV29-1, the J gene TRBJ2-5, with a possible D match to TRBD1 (6 bases). The CDR3 length is 12 residues. CDR1 and CDR2 from the germline V gene are SQVTM and ANQGSEA. With 4 bases removed from V and 4 bases from J, the gap between germline ends came to 10 bases. CDR3 protein: CSVAPGAETQYF. The CDR3 region has the DNA TGCAGCGTTGCCCCAGGGGCAGAGACCCAGTACTTC.

The chain combines TRBV10-3 with TRBJ1-1, with D uncertain. The CDR3 length is 14 residues. Trimming removed 7 bases from V and 0 bases from J, with 12 bases in between. CDR1 is ENHRY and CDR2 is SYGVKD in the germline V gene. Here the CDR3 DNA reads TGTGCCATCAAGGAGACCGAAGTGAACACTGAAGCTTTCTTT. Its translation: CAIKETEVNTEAFF.

This clone has a handful of counts. The chain has TRBV6-1 and TRBJ1-3; no definite D call. There are 14 residues in the CDR3. Trimming stripped 10 bases from V and 3 bases from J, with 16 bases between. Germline CDR1 is MNHNS and CDR2 is SASEGT. The CDR3 is CATVIQSGGNTIYF. The CDR3 DNA follows: TGTGCCACCGTCATACAATCGGGTGGAAACACCATATATTTT.

J is TRBJ1-5 and V is TRBV28; D is undetermined. This CDR3 is 14 amino acids long. V lost 3 bases to trimming and J lost 8 bases, with 14 bases between them. Germline V gene lookup returns CDR1 MDHEN and CDR2 SYDVKM. CDR3 region: CASSFSRQFKPQHF. The DNA for the CDR3 is TGTGCCAGCAGTTTTTCGCGACAATTTAAGCCCCAGCATTTT. The whole variable domain, remainder taken from reference TRBV28 and TRBJ1-5, is DVKVTQSSRYLVKRTGEKVFLECVQDMDHENMFWYRQDPGLGLRLIYFSYDVKMKEKGDIPEGYSVSREKKERFSLILESASTNQTSMYLCASSFSRQFKPQHFGDGTRLSIL.

This clone occurred a few times. CDR3 coding DNA: TGTGCCAGCAGCGTAGCACAGGGCTATGGCTACACCTTC. Translated: CASSVAQGYGYTF. The V call is TRBV9, the J call TRBJ1-2; tentative D call: TRBD1 (6 bases). The CDR3 is 13 amino acids. Deletions cut 0 bases from V and 4 bases from J, with 7 bases between. Germline-derived CDR1 and CDR2 are SGDLS and YYNGEE. Combining the CDR3 with reference TRBV9 and TRBJ1-2 gives the whole variable domain DSGVTQTPKHLITATGQRVTLRCSPRSGDLSVYWYQQSLDQGLQFLIQYYNGEERAKGNILERFSAQQFPDLHSELNLSSLELGDSALYFCASSVAQGYGYTFGSGTRLTVV.

The chain uses TRBV5-1 and TRBJ1-3; TRBD1 aligns across 9 bases. CDR3 length equals 19 residues. The V gene end was trimmed by 1 base and the J gene end by 8 bases; junction bases not matched to a gene: 19. Per germline, CDR1 SGHRS and CDR2 YFSETQ. The CDR3 DNA is TGCGCCAGCAGCTTGAGTACGGGTCGACAGGGGGTCGCAAGGGACACCATATATTTT. This sequence encodes CASSLSTGRQGVARDTIYF.